These 2 T cell receptor beta chains were all obtained from the same sample, sequenced in a study of tumor-infiltrating lymphocytes in primary liver carcinoma. Production of TCR beta cDNA used 500 ng total RNA together with a constant-region primer. It was through three nested multiplex PCR rounds of slightly modified ARM-PCR that TCR beta libraries arose. Use of TRBV1-TRBV30 forward primers with a C-beta reverse primer characterized the first two PCR rounds, which lasted around 10 cycles each. MiXCR, run by TCRdb on the multiplex PCR reads, gives a single entry per CDR3 protein. The sample has about 120,000 distinct CDR3 sequences; about two thirds are singletons. It was from roughly 20-30 mg of unsorted bulk tissue that RNA and DNA were co-extracted. Sample: tumor-adjacent normal liver tissue. These receptors were collected from a woman aged 55-69 years with primary liver carcinoma and hepatitis B virus infection.

Comments on this clonotype: The junction and the germline gene differ at one end; a read error may be behind it. The chain is built from TRBV12-3 or TRBV12-4 and TRBJ1-5; D uncertain. The CDR3 totals 13 residues. The DNA for the CDR3 is TGTGCCAGCACTTTTACAGACAATCAGCCCGAGCATTTT. Protein sequence: CASTFTDNQPEHF.

This clonotype has just a few counts. V usage is TRBV28 and J usage is TRBJ2-1, with D unclear. CDR3 length: 14 residues. V was cut by 3 bases and J by 6 bases, with 12 bases left in between. CDR1 is MDHEN, CDR2 SYDVKM, per germline. CDR3 loop: CASSLGSAINEQFF. CDR3 sequence (DNA): TGTGCCAGCAGTTTGGGGTCTGCCATCAATGAGCAGTTCTTC.